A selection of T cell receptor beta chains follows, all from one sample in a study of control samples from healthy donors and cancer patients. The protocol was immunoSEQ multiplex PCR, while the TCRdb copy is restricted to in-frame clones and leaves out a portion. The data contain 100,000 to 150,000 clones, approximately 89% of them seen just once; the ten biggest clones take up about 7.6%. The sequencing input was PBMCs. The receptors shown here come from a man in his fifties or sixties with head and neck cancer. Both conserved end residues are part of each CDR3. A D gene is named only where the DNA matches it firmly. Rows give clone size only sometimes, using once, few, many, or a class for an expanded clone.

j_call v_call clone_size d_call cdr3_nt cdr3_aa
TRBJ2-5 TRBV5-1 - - TGCGCCAGCAGCTTGTTCGGCAGGGGAGGGCAAGAGACCCAGTACTTC CASSLFGRGGQETQYF
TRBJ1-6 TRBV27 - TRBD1 TGTGCCAGCAGTTCACGGTTGGGAGGGACAGGGGAAGTGGGCTCCTATAATTCACCCCTCCACTTT CASSSRLGGTGEVGSYNSPLHF
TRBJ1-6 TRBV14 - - TGTGCCAGCAGCTGGGGCCCAACCCTCCACTTT CASSWGPTLHF
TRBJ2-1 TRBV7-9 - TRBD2 TGTGCCAGCAGCATTTCTAGCGGACCCTACAATGAGCAGTTCTTC CASSISSGPYNEQFF
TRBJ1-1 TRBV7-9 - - TGTGCCAGCAGCCCCCAAACTACGGGGAACACTGAAGCTTTCTTT CASSPQTTGNTEAFF
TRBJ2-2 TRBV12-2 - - TGTGCAAGTCGTAAACGGGCCTGCCGGGGGGAGCTGTTTTTT CASRKRACRGELFF
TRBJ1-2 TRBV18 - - TGTGCCAGCTCACAGGCGGGGGCCCAATATGGCTACACCTTC CASSQAGAQYGYTF
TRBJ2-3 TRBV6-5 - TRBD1 TGTGCCAGCAGTTACACCACAGGGGGAGATACGCAGTATTTT CASSYTTGGDTQYF
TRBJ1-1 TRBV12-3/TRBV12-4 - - TGTGCCAGCAACCCTGTGGACACTGAAGCTTTCTTT CASNPVDTEAFF
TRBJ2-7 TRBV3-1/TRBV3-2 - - TGTGCCAGCAGCCAAGAAGGCAACGGGGCCTCCTACGAGCAGTACTTC CASSQEGNGASYEQYF
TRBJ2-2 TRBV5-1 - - TGCGCCAGCAGCTCTATCCCGGGACCCGGGGGGCCCGGGGAGCTGTTTTTT CASSSIPGPGGPGELFF
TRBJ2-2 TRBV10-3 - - TGTGCCATCAGTGACCGGGACGGAAACACCGGGGAGCTGTTTTTT CAISDRDGNTGELFF
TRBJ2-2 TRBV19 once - TGTGCCAGTATCGAGACATTTAACACCGGGGAGCTGTTTTTT CASIETFNTGELFF
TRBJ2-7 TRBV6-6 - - TGTGCCAGCAGTTACAGGACAGAATACGAGCAGTACTTC CASSYRTEYEQYF
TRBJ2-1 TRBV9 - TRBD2 TGTGCCAGCAGCGCCTCGGGGACTAGATTTTATGAGCAGTTCTTC CASSASGTRFYEQFF
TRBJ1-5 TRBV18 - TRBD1 TGTGCCAGCTCTTTAGGACAGGACAATGGCCCCCAGCATTTT CASSLGQDNGPQHF
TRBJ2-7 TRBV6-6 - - TGTGCCAGCAGTTACCCGGGGGCCTACGAGCAGTACTTC CASSYPGAYEQYF
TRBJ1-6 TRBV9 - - TGTGCCAGCAGCGTACGTGTGGGAAATTCACCCCTCCACTTT CASSVRVGNSPLHF
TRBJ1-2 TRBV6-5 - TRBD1 TGTGCCAGCAGCCCCTCCGGGACAGGGAGCTATGGCTACACCTTC CASSPSGTGSYGYTF
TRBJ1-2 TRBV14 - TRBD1 TGTGCCAGCAGAGCCACAGGGGCCCGCTATGGCTACACCTTC CASRATGARYGYTF
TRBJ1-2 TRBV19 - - TGTGCCAGTAAGGAGTACAGGGCGGCTGGCTACACCTTC CASKEYRAAGYTF
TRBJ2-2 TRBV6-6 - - TGTGCCAGCAGTTACGGGACTCTTGGTGTGGGGGAGCTGTTTTTT CASSYGTLGVGELFF
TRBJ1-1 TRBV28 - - TGTGCCAGCAGTTTAATTGAGGGTTTAAACACTGAAGCTTTCTTT CASSLIEGLNTEAFF
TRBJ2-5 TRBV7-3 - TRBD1 TGTGCCAGCAGCCCCCTATCGGACAGGGGGCTCCAGTACTTC CASSPLSDRGLQYF
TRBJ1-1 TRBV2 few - TGTGCCAGCAGGCAACCGAACACTGAAGCTTTCTTT CASRQPNTEAFF
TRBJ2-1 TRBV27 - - TGTGCCAGCAGTCCAGCCTCGACAGAGAGACTTTACAATGAGCAGTTCTTC CASSPASTERLYNEQFF
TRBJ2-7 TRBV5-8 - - TGTGCCAGCAGCTTGGTTGAGAGCTCCTACGAGCAGTACTTC CASSLVESSYEQYF
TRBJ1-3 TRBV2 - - TGTGCCAGCAGGGGAGGAGGAAACACCATATATTTT CASRGGGNTIYF
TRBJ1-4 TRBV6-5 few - TGTGCCAGCAGGAGGTCCTGGGCAACTAATGAAAAACTGTTTTTT CASRRSWATNEKLFF
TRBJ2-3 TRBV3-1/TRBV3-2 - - TGTGCCAGCAGCCATGGGGGACCCACAGATACGCAGTATTTT CASSHGGPTDTQYF
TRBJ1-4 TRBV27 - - TGTGCCAGCAGTTTTGAGGGTCGCTATGAAAAACTGTTTTTT CASSFEGRYEKLFF
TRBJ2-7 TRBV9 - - TGTGCCAGCAGCGTAGCCTACGAGCAGTACTTC CASSVAYEQYF
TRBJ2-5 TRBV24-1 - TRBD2 TGTGCCACCGGTCTGGGGGGGTTGGCGGAGACCCAGTACTTC CATGLGGLAETQYF
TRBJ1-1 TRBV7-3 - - TGTGCCAGCAGCCCCGGACAGAACACTGAAGCTTTCTTT CASSPGQNTEAFF
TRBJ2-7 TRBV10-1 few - TGCGCCAGCAGTGAGGGGGAAGGCGAGCAGTACTTC CASSEGEGEQYF
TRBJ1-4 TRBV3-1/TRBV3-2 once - TGTGCCAGCAGCCTCGGGAGCAATGAAAAACTGTTTTTT CASSLGSNEKLFF
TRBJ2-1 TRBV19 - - TGTGCCACCAGCCAGTTCGGATACAATGAGCAGTTCTTC CATSQFGYNEQFF